Listed below are T cell receptor beta chains from one sample, sequenced in a study of T cells expressing NK-cell markers. No DNA is given; TCRdb re-called the 5' RACE reads and lists each CDR3 protein once. The sample holds about half a million distinct CDR3 sequences. Material: blood T cells: a sorted CD56 or NKG2C T cell subset, CD4+ or CD8+ T cells, or bulk PBMC T cells (not recorded which). These receptors originate from a woman aged 45-65 years in good health. The CDR3 runs from the conserved cysteine through the conserved F or W. Each record gives: V gene, J gene, CDR3 protein.

V gene: TRBV11-1; J gene: TRBJ2-3; CDR3 protein: CASSLGIGDATDTQYF
V gene: TRBV21-1; J gene: TRBJ2-2; CDR3 protein: CASSLPQRGHTGELFF
V gene: TRBV12-3/TRBV12-4; J gene: TRBJ2-7; CDR3 protein: CASSSQGAYEQYF
V gene: TRBV2; J gene: TRBJ1-2; CDR3 protein: CASSGRVGHGYTF
V gene: TRBV20-1; J gene: TRBJ2-1; CDR3 protein: CSAAGTGGGFEQFF
V gene: TRBV12-3/TRBV12-4; J gene: TRBJ2-7; CDR3 protein: CASSLVLGLAFYEQYF
V gene: TRBV28; J gene: TRBJ2-7; CDR3 protein: CAIQVSGGYEQYF
V gene: TRBV11-2; J gene: TRBJ1-4; CDR3 protein: CASSLDRSNEKLFF
V gene: TRBV29-1; J gene: TRBJ2-2; CDR3 protein: CSVSTSANTGELFF
V gene: TRBV6-2/TRBV6-3; J gene: TRBJ1-5; CDR3 protein: CASSFETGSGNQPQHF
V gene: TRBV7-2; J gene: TRBJ2-2; CDR3 protein: CASSSGPRSRVTGELFF
V gene: TRBV15; J gene: TRBJ2-1; CDR3 protein: CATRSLILFSEQFF
V gene: TRBV29-1; J gene: TRBJ1-1; CDR3 protein: CSGQEYTEAFF
V gene: TRBV30; J gene: TRBJ2-3; CDR3 protein: CAFTPTGPTQYF
V gene: TRBV14; J gene: TRBJ2-1; CDR3 protein: CASSQPGTSGNNEQFF
V gene: TRBV11-3; J gene: TRBJ2-5; CDR3 protein: CASSGGPKETQYF
V gene: TRBV5-1; J gene: TRBJ2-3; CDR3 protein: CASSSQRTQDTQYF
V gene: TRBV9; J gene: TRBJ1-4; CDR3 protein: CASSAGQGALNEKLFF
V gene: TRBV27; J gene: TRBJ1-2; CDR3 protein: CASSFSPGYGYTF
V gene: TRBV7-8; J gene: TRBJ2-3; CDR3 protein: CASSPPSATDTQYF
V gene: TRBV12-3/TRBV12-4; J gene: TRBJ2-7; CDR3 protein: CASSFGRSSYEQYF
V gene: TRBV28; J gene: TRBJ2-1; CDR3 protein: CASSKRTGMYNEQFF
V gene: TRBV5-1; J gene: TRBJ1-1; CDR3 protein: CASSLGPFGGGSGSAEAFF
V gene: TRBV25-1; J gene: TRBJ2-7; CDR3 protein: CASSRGTDYEQYF
V gene: TRBV10-2; J gene: TRBJ2-7; CDR3 protein: CASSELGAYEQYF
V gene: TRBV7-9; J gene: TRBJ1-1; CDR3 protein: CASSPEGQVNTEAFF
V gene: TRBV19; J gene: TRBJ1-5; CDR3 protein: CASNRGQGLRQPQHF
V gene: TRBV10-1; J gene: TRBJ2-1; CDR3 protein: CASSRDREGDEQFF
V gene: TRBV9; J gene: TRBJ1-6; CDR3 protein: CASSPPGTVNNSPLHF
V gene: TRBV29-1; J gene: TRBJ2-7; CDR3 protein: CSVEDGGFYEQYF
V gene: TRBV6-2/TRBV6-3; J gene: TRBJ2-1; CDR3 protein: CASSYNGLAGSNEQFF
V gene: TRBV9; J gene: TRBJ1-3; CDR3 protein: CASAETSGNTIYF
V gene: TRBV7-8; J gene: TRBJ2-2; CDR3 protein: CASSPNRGLTGELFF
V gene: TRBV7-9; J gene: TRBJ2-5; CDR3 protein: CASSPGRRTWKTQYF
V gene: TRBV20-1; J gene: TRBJ1-5; CDR3 protein: CSASWGQGPQPQHF
V gene: TRBV5-1; J gene: TRBJ1-4; CDR3 protein: CASSLGGSNGEKLFF
V gene: TRBV28; J gene: TRBJ2-5; CDR3 protein: CASSNRPQETQYF
V gene: TRBV18; J gene: TRBJ2-2; CDR3 protein: CASSPSGAVELFF
V gene: TRBV4-1; J gene: TRBJ1-2; CDR3 protein: CASSQVRGVVRGYTF
V gene: TRBV15; J gene: TRBJ2-3; CDR3 protein: CATSREAGAIDTQYF
V gene: TRBV5-1; J gene: TRBJ2-7; CDR3 protein: CASSFGGNDEQYF
V gene: TRBV5-1; J gene: TRBJ1-1; CDR3 protein: CASNPGQAMNTEAFF